The 19 T cell receptor beta chains below come from one sample, sequenced in a study of shared clonotypes between healthy human individuals. Some clones are missing from TCRdb's copy, which holds only in-frame ones; the method was immunoSEQ multiplex PCR. The sample has 2 million to 2.5 million clones; less than 95% are singletons. Sequencing input: naive CD4+ T cells from PBMCs. Subset given: CD45RA+ positively selected. Receptors originate from a man aged 18 to 30 in good health. Some clones in this sample may be carry-over from other donors' samples.

V and J are TRBV5-1 and TRBJ2-1; D gene uncertain. With 2 bases removed from V and 4 bases from J, the gap between germline ends came to 10 bases. This CDR3 has 14 residues. Germline V gives CDR1 SGHRS, CDR2 YFSETQ. CDR3 region: CASSFRVRYNEQFF. Written as DNA, the CDR3 is TGCGCCAGCAGCTTCCGGGTTCGGTACAATGAGCAGTTCTTC.

V usage is TRBV27 and J usage is TRBJ2-7; 9 bases match TRBD1. The CDR3 totals 14 residues. The trim removed 2 bases at V and 6 bases at J, leaving 5 bases unmatched. Germline CDR1 MNHEY, CDR2 SMNVEV (reference sequence). CDR3 amino acids: CASSLGTGKSEQYF. CDR3 nucleotide sequence: TGTGCCAGCAGTTTAGGGACAGGGAAAAGCGAGCAGTACTTC.

This CDR3 is CASSWRGVRNEKLFF. The CDR3 DNA reads as TGTGCCAGCAGCTGGAGGGGAGTGAGAAATGAAAAACTGTTTTTT. The chain employs TRBV7-8 and TRBJ1-4; D perhaps matches TRBD1 (5 bases). The germline CDR1 and CDR2 sequences are SGHVS and FQNEAQ. V lost 4 bases to trimming and J lost 5 bases, with 14 bases between them. The CDR3 length is 15 residues.

The chain recombines TRBV6-5 with TRBJ2-3; 8 bases line up with TRBD2. The CDR3 is 16 residues long. Germline V CDR1 and CDR2: MNHEY, SVGAGI. The J segment lost 6 bases and the V segment lost 0 bases, leaving 8 bases of the junction unmatched. CDR3 region: CASSYSSSGAPDTQYF. The CDR3 nucleotides read TGTGCCAGCAGTTACTCGAGTAGCGGGGCCCCCGATACGCAGTATTTT.

The chain has TRBV30 and TRBJ2-3; tentative D call: TRBD2 (5 bases). Looked up from germline, CDR1 is GTSNPN and CDR2 is SVGIG (reference sequence). This CDR3 has 15 residues. V was clipped by 0 bases and J by 0 bases, with 10 bases between them. CDR3 sequence: CAWSVSSLSTDTQYF. As DNA, the CDR3 is TGTGCCTGGAGTGTATCTAGCCTCAGCACAGATACGCAGTATTTT.

The V call is TRBV5-1, the J call TRBJ1-2, with D unclear. The V gene's germline CDR1 is SGHRS and CDR2 YFSETQ. Trimming shortened V by 0 bases and J by 5 bases, and 8 bases separated the two germline ends. CDR3 size: 13 residues. DNA of the CDR3: TGCGCCAGCAGCTTGGTGACCCTGTATGGCTACACCTTC. Protein product: CASSLVTLYGYTF.

V usage is TRBV28 and J usage is TRBJ2-6; D call uncertain. The CDR3 loop spans 15 amino acids. Trimming took 3 bases from V and 2 from J, leaving 8 bases between them. Germline V gene data show CDR1 as MDHEN and CDR2 as SYDVKM. CDR3 sequence (DNA): TGTGCCAGCAGTTTTAAAGGTGCTGGGGCCAACGTCCTGACTTTC. As protein: CASSFKGAGANVLTF.

The chain recombines TRBV4-1 with TRBJ2-3, with TRBD1 identical over 7 bases. CDR1 and CDR2 from the germline V gene are MGHRA and YSYEKL. The CDR3 is 16 residues long. Losses at the gene ends were 2 bases for V and 2 bases for J; bases not matched to a gene: 7. The CDR3 region has the DNA TGCGCCAGCAGCCAACCGACAGGGACATACACAGATACGCAGTATTTT. It encodes CASSQPTGTYTDTQYF.

The rearrangement links TRBV5-1 to TRBJ2-1, with no clear D. With 0 bases removed from V and 5 bases from J, the gap between germline ends came to 6 bases. Germline lookup yields CDR1 SGHRS and CDR2 YFSETQ. The CDR3 length is 13 residues. The CDR3: CASSLDWNNEQFF. The CDR3 nucleotides are TGCGCCAGCAGCTTGGACTGGAACAATGAGCAGTTCTTC.

This clone was picked up a small number of times. The V and J genes are TRBV10-1 and TRBJ2-7; the match to TRBD2 covers 10 bases. CDR1 WNHNN and CDR2 SYGVQD come from the germline V gene (reference sequence). The CDR3 is 17 amino acids. Unmatched junction bases numbered 7, after V lost 2 bases and J lost 0 bases. In DNA, the CDR3 is TGCGCCAGCAGTGAGGGAAATAGCGGGAGGATCTCCTACGAGCAGTACTTC. Amino acids: CASSEGNSGRISYEQYF.

This clone was counted once. The gene calls are TRBV18 and TRBJ1-2; no clear D gene. Per the germline V gene, CDR1 is KGHSH and CDR2 is LQKENI. V gave up 6 bases and J gave up 4 bases, with 12 bases separating them. This CDR3 has 13 amino acids. CDR3 bases: TGTGCCAGCTCTCTCGAAGGGATCTATGGCTACACCTTC. It yields the protein CASSLEGIYGYTF.

V is TRBV15 and J is TRBJ2-1, with D maybe TRBD1 (5 bases). CDR1 and CDR2 from the germline V gene are LNHNV and YYDKDF (reference sequence). Trimming removed 0 bases at V and 8 bases at J, with 23 bases between. CDR3 length equals 18 residues. CDR3: CATSRESPRESFVDEQFF. CDR3 in DNA: TGTGCCACCAGCAGAGAATCCCCCAGGGAAAGTTTTGTCGATGAGCAGTTCTTC.

This clone showed up just a few times. This chain uses TRBV9 with TRBJ1-2; unclear D gene. Germline V lookup: CDR1 SGDLS, CDR2 YYNGEE. CDR3 length: 10 residues. V was clipped by 4 bases and J by 5 bases, with 3 bases between them. CDR3 DNA sequence: TGTGCCAGCAGCTCGTATGGCTACACCTTC. It specifies CASSSYGYTF.

The CDR3 loop reads CASSFRWTGTYEQYF. The CDR3 DNA sequence: TGTGCCAGCAGTTTCCGATGGACAGGAACCTACGAGCAGTACTTC. V and J are TRBV27 and TRBJ2-7; 7 nucleotides line up with TRBD1. Germline V gene sequence: CDR1 MNHEY, CDR2 SMNVEV (reference sequence). Unmatched junction bases numbered 7, after V lost 3 bases and J lost 2 bases. The CDR3 runs 15 residues.

The chain uses TRBV7-3 and TRBJ2-3; D call uncertain. CDR1 is SGHTA and CDR2 is FQGTGA in the germline V gene. The CDR3 totals 16 residues. Trimming cost V 0 bases and J 6 bases, with 16 bases left between them. As DNA, the CDR3 is TGTGCCAGCAGCTTAACGGCGGCCACCCCCGGGGATACGCAGTATTTT. Its translation is CASSLTAATPGDTQYF.

The chain employs TRBV5-1 and TRBJ1-2; 8 nucleotides agree with TRBD1. The CDR3 contains 13 residues. With 4 bases clipped from V and 4 bases from J, the junction kept 3 bases outside the gene matches. CDR1 SGHRS and CDR2 YFSETQ come from the germline V gene. Written as DNA, the CDR3 is TGCGCCAGCAGCCAGACAGGGGTCTATGGCTACACCTTC. The encoded protein is CASSQTGVYGYTF.

The chain combines TRBV5-1 with TRBJ2-1; 7 bases are a match to TRBD2. The CDR3 spans 16 residues. In germline, CDR1 is SGHRS, CDR2 YFSETQ. V lost 6 bases and J lost 8; bases outside the gene matches: 17. DNA for the CDR3: TGCGCCAGCATGGTGCGGGGGAGTACCGGGCGGGATGAGCAGTTCTTC. Its protein product is CASMVRGSTGRDEQFF.

The chain joins TRBV15 to TRBJ1-4, with D maybe TRBD1 (5 bases). Between the trimmed V and J ends, which lost 0 bases and 0 bases, there was a span of 17 bases. The CDR3 consists of 19 residues. CDR1 is LNHNV, CDR2 YYDKDF, per germline (reference sequence). The CDR3 DNA is TGTGCCACCAGCAGAGATAGATCACAGGCTGCTGCAACTAATGAAAAACTGTTTTTT. Encoded protein: CATSRDRSQAAATNEKLFF.

This rearrangement joins TRBV28 to TRBJ2-1; 8 bases line up with TRBD1. CDR3 size: 14 residues. After removal of 8 bases from V and 6 bases from J, the junction contained 9 bases not matched to a gene. CDR1 is MDHEN and CDR2 is SYDVKM in the germline V gene. CDR3 region: CASVSTGVVNEQFF. The CDR3, as DNA: TGTGCCAGCGTATCGACAGGGGTCGTCAATGAGCAGTTCTTC. The full variable domain, with the rest looked up from reference TRBV28 and TRBJ2-1, is DVKVTQSSRYLVKRTGEKVFLECVQDMDHENMFWYRQDPGLGLRLIYFSYDVKMKEKGDIPEGYSVSREKKERFSLILESASTNQTSMYLCASVSTGVVNEQFFGPGTRLTVL.